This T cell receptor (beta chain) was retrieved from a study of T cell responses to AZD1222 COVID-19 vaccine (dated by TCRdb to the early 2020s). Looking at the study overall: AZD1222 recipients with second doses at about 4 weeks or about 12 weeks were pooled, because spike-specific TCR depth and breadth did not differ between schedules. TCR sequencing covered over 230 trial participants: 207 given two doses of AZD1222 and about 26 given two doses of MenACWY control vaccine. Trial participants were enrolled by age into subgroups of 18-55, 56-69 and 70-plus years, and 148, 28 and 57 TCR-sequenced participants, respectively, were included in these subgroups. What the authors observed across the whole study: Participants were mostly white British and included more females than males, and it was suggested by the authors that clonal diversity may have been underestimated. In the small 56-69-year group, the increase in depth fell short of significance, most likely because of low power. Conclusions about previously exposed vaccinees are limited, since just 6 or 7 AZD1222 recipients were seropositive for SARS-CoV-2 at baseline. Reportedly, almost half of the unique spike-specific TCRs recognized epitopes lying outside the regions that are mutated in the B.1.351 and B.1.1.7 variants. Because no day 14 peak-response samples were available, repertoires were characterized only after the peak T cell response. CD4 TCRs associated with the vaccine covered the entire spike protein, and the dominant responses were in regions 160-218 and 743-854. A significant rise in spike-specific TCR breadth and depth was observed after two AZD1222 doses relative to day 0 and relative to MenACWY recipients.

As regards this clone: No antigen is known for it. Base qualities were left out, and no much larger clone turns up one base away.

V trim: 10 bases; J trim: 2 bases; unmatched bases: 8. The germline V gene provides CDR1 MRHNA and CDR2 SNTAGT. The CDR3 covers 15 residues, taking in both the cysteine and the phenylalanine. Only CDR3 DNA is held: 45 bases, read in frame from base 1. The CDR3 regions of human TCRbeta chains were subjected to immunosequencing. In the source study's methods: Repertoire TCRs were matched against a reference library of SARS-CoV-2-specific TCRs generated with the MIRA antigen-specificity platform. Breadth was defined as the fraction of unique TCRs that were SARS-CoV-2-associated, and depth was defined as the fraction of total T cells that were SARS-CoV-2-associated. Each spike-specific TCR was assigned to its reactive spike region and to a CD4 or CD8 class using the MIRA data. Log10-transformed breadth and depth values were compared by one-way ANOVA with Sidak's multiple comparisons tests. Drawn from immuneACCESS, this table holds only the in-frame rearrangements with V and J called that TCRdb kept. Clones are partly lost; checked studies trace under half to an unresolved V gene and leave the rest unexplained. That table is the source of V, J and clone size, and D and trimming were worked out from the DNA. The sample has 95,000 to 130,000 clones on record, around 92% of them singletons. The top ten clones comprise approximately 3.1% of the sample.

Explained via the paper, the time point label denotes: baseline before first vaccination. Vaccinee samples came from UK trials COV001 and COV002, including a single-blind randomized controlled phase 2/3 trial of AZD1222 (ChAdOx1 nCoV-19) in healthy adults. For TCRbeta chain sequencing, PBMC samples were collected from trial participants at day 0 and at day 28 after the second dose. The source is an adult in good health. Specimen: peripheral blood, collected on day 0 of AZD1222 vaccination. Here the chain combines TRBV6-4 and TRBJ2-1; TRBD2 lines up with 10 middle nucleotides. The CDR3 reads CATRRLAGPYNEQFF. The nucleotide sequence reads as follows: TGTGCCACCCGAAGACTAGCGGGTCCCTACAATGAGCAGTTCTTC.